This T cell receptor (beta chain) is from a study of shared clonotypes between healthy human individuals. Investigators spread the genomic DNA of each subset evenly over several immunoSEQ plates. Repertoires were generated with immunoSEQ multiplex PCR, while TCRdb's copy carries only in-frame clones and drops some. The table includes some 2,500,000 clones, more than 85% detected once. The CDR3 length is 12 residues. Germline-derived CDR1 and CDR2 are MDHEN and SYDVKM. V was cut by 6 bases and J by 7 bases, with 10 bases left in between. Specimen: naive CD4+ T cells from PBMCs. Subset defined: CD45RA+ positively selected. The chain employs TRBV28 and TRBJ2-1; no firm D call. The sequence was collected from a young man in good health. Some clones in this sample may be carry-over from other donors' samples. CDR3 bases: TGTGCCAGCAGGCCCGACTCAAATGAGCAGTTCTTC. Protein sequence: CASRPDSNEQFF. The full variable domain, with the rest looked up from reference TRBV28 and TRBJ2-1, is DVKVTQSSRYLVKRTGEKVFLECVQDMDHENMFWYRQDPGLGLRLIYFSYDVKMKEKGDIPEGYSVSREKKERFSLILESASTNQTSMYLCASRPDSNEQFFGPGTRLTVL.